A selection of T cell receptor beta chains follows, all from one sample in a study of cytotoxic CD8 clonotypes in ibrutinib-treated CLL. Assay used: immunoSEQ multiplex PCR; TCRdb lists only in-frame clones, some missing. Of 14,000 to 15,000 clones in the sample, over 60% are singletons; the top ten hold roughly 13%. The input for sequencing was PBMCs, taken before ibrutinib treatment. The receptors stem from a human donor with chronic lymphocytic leukemia. The CDR3 runs from the conserved cysteine through the conserved F or W. D genes are given only for firm matches. Size is stated for part of the rows, as once, few or many counts, or as a class when the clone is expanded.

TRBV5-4	NA	TRBJ2-1	NA	CASSLQGIETQPEQFF	TGTGCCAGCAGCCTGCAGGGAATAGAAACCCAGCCTGAGCAGTTCTTC
TRBV29-1	NA	TRBJ2-1	few	CSVSGLSNEQFF	TGCAGCGTTTCGGGCTTATCGAATGAGCAGTTCTTC
TRBV10-3	NA	TRBJ2-7	NA	CAISGAGEDSYEQYF	TGTGCCATCAGTGGGGCAGGGGAGGACTCCTACGAGCAGTACTTC
TRBV6-5	TRBD1	TRBJ1-5	NA	CASSSHRGRPQHF	TGTGCCAGCAGTTCCCACAGGGGAAGGCCCCAGCATTTT
TRBV15	NA	TRBJ2-2	NA	CATSRVAGELFF	TGTGCCACCAGCAGAGTTGCCGGGGAGCTGTTTTTT
TRBV7-9	TRBD2	TRBJ2-5	few	CASSEGTSGSVETQYF	TGTGCCAGCAGCGAAGGGACTAGCGGGAGCGTCGAGACCCAGTACTTC
TRBV7-9	NA	TRBJ2-1	NA	CASSPNRVVGFF	TGTGCCAGCAGCCCCAATAGGGTGGTGGGGTTCTTC
TRBV9	NA	TRBJ2-1	NA	CASSVGLYPAYNEQFF	TGTGCCAGCAGCGTAGGTCTCTATCCGGCCTACAATGAGCAGTTCTTC
TRBV5-1	NA	TRBJ2-2	NA	CASSFGKNTGELFF	TGCGCCAGCAGCTTTGGCAAAAACACCGGGGAGCTGTTTTTT
TRBV4-1	NA	TRBJ2-2	NA	CASSQQGSTGELFF	TGCGCCAGCAGCCAGCAGGGGAGCACCGGGGAGCTGTTTTTT
TRBV11-3	NA	TRBJ2-7	NA	CASSLGTVKTYEQYF	TGTGCCAGCAGCTTAGGGACAGTCAAGACCTACGAGCAGTACTTC
TRBV6-5	NA	TRBJ2-1	NA	CASSYSWTERNEQFF	TGTGCCAGCAGTTACTCGTGGACAGAACGGAATGAGCAGTTCTTC
TRBV27	TRBD1	TRBJ1-5	NA	CASRRQGGNQPQHF	TGTGCCAGCAGAAGACAGGGCGGCAATCAGCCCCAGCATTTT
TRBV19	NA	TRBJ1-1	NA	CASSMWRSTEAFF	TGTGCCAGTAGTATGTGGCGGTCCACTGAAGCTTTCTTT